This T cell receptor beta chain was sequenced for a study of T cell responses to AZD1222 COVID-19 vaccine. With 3 bases removed from V and 8 bases from J, the gap between germline ends came to 13 bases. The germline V gene has CDR1 MDHEN and CDR2 SYDVKM. The CDR3 covers 13 residues. Sequenced by immunoSEQ multiplex PCR; TCRdb stores in-frame clones only, minus some. The table lists 120,000 to 150,000 clones, roughly 93% of them singletons. Specimen: peripheral blood, collected 28 days after the second AZD1222 dose. The chain joins TRBV28 to TRBJ1-1; tentatively, D is TRBD1 (5 bases). This TCR derives from an adult who received the AZD1222 COVID-19 vaccine. CDR3 in DNA: TGTGCCAGCAGTTTCTCCCCAGGGTTCGAAGCTTTCTTT. Translating gives CASSFSPGFEAFF. The complete variable domain, with remaining parts taken from reference TRBV28 and TRBJ1-1, reads DVKVTQSSRYLVKRTGEKVFLECVQDMDHENMFWYRQDPGLGLRLIYFSYDVKMKEKGDIPEGYSVSREKKERFSLILESASTNQTSMYLCASSFSPGFEAFFGQGTRLTVV.